A selection of T cell receptor beta chains follows, all from one sample in a study of blood T cell repertoires in COVID-19. Sequencing used immunoSEQ multiplex PCR; TCRdb keeps in-frame clones, though not all of them. The sample has some 160,000 clones; 80% are singletons. The sample consisted of peripheral blood. These receptors all stem from a woman in her forties or fifties with acute or convalescent COVID-19. The CDR3 runs from the conserved cysteine through the conserved F or W. The order of the fields is V gene, CDR3 protein.

TRBV28	CASRFTGRSKYNEQFF
TRBV28	CASSLNAVSPLHF
TRBV27	CASSLGPGSFAEQYF
TRBV5-6	CASSLAGANLETQYF
TRBV10-3	CASGDSYGYTF
TRBV5-6	CASSRWTGDTGELFF
TRBV27	CASSLYGTGTGSGNTIYF
TRBV5-8	CASSSQGMNEQFF
TRBV19	CASGGTDLDGYTF
TRBV9	CASSVESGGVNEQYF
TRBV6-5	CASSYSGTLMNTEAFF
TRBV7-3	CASSPRWGDQETQYF
TRBV7-2	CASSWSGQETQYF
TRBV7-9	CASSLGDREKQYF
TRBV5-1	CASSLALGVAGDTDTQYF
TRBV7-2	CASSLSTSSSYEQYF
TRBV6-5	CASSYIRGIASDTQYF
TRBV6-2/TRBV6-3	CASSYGDTRGLIQPQHF
TRBV11-2	CASSLDRETQYF
TRBV19	CASSMATGMDYGYTF
TRBV6-1	CASSEWQRNEQFF
TRBV2	CASSRTSWQEYNEQFF
TRBV29-1	CSVKLQGGDYEQYF
TRBV19	CASSQNYNSPLHF
TRBV25-1	CASKRDSLNEQFF
TRBV6-5	CASGPGHTTYEQYF
TRBV6-5	CASSYSNRGPGNTIYF
TRBV10-1	CASSEADKPRPGQYF
TRBV5-1	CASSSGQGGTDTQYF
TRBV6-1	CASSDWAPRDTIYF
TRBV4-2	CASSHPSPGQLSPYAGELFF
TRBV4-3	CASSPSAGVVQTQYF
TRBV4-3	CASSQVEGQGTSPLHF
TRBV6-4	CASSDLKNSNSNQPQHF
TRBV10-3	CAISDSGQGGEQYF
TRBV6-2/TRBV6-3	CASSLLGGFTEAFF
TRBV27	CASSFDSNLNTEAFF
TRBV4-2	CASSQNIAGGSSGANVLTF
TRBV3-1/TRBV3-2	CASSHARGVGVNEQFF
TRBV3-1/TRBV3-2	CASSQGTETGPLHF
TRBV7-8	CASSLQSGTVHF
TRBV28	CASSPHSTPDTQYF
TRBV9	CASSVVIGGNYGYTF
TRBV6-5	CASSYQPGGPETQYF
TRBV11-2	CASSSLQGRDGYTF
TRBV19	CASSRPGLTETQYF